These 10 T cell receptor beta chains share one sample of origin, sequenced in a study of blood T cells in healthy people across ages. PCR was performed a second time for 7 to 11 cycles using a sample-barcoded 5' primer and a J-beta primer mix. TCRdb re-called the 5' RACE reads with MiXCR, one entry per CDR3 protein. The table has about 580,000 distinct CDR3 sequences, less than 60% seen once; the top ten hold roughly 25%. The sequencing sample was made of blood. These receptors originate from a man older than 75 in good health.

The CDR3 reads CASSLTGQTNNEQFF. CDR3 coding DNA: TGTGCCAGCAGCTTAACGGGACAGACTAACAATGAGCAGTTCTTC. This rearrangement joins TRBV7-3 to TRBJ2-1; 7 bases fit TRBD1. Germline CDR1 is SGHTA and CDR2 is FQGTGA. The ends lost 0 bases at V and 5 bases at J; junction bases unmatched: 4. The CDR3 length is 15 residues.

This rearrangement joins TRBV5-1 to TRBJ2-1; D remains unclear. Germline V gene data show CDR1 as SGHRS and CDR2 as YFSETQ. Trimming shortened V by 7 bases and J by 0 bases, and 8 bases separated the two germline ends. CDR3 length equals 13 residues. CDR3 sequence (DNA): TGCGCCAGCGGGAATAGCTCCTACAATGAGCAGTTCTTC. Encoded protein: CASGNSSYNEQFF.

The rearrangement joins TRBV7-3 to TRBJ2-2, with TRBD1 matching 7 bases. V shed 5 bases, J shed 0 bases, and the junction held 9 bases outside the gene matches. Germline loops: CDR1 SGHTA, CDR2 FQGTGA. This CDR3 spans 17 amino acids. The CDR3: CASSPDIQGSNTGELFF. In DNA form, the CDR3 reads TGTGCCAGCAGCCCTGATATACAGGGGTCGAACACCGGGGAGCTGTTTTTT.

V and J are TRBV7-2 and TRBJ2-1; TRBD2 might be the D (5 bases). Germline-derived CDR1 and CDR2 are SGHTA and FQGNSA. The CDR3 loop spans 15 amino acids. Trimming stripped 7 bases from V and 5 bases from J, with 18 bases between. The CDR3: CASTRLESGHNEQFF. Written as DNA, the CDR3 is TGTGCCAGCACCCGACTGGAGAGCGGACACAATGAGCAGTTCTTC.

CDR3 coding DNA: TGTGCCAGCAGCTTAAGGGGTGTTGTTGGGACGAACACCGGGGAGCTGTTTTTT. Translated: CASSLRGVVGTNTGELFF. This sequence joins TRBV7-3 and TRBJ2-2; D is ambiguous. The length of the CDR3 is 18 residues. Germline V gene lookup returns CDR1 SGHTA and CDR2 FQGTGA. The V gene lost 1 base and the J gene lost 0 bases, with 15 bases spanning the gap.

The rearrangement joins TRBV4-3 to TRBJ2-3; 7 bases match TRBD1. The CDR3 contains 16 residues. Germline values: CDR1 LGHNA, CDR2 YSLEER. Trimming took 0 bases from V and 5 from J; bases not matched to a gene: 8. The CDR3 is CASSQDGDRPIDTQYF. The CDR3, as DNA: TGCGCCAGCAGCCAAGATGGGGACAGACCCATAGATACGCAGTATTTT.

The CDR3 sequence is CASSQGMDPGWSEQFF. The CDR3 DNA is TGCGCCAGCAGCCAGGGAATGGACCCGGGGTGGAGTGAGCAGTTCTTC. The rearrangement uses TRBV4-1 and TRBJ2-1; D may be TRBD2 (5 bases). V gave up 3 bases and J gave up 9 bases, with 21 bases separating them. The CDR3 length is 16 residues. The germline V gene has CDR1 MGHRA and CDR2 YSYEKL.

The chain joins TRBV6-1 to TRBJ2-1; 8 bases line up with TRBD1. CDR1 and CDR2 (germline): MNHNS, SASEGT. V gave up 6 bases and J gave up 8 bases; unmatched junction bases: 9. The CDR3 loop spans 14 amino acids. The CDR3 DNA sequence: TGTGCCAGCAGGTTCAGGGGGCGCGGGGATGAGCAGTTCTTC. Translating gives CASRFRGRGDEQFF.

CDR3 in amino acids: CASGSGTDTQYF. In DNA form, the CDR3 reads TGTGCCAGCGGCTCTGGCACAGATACGCAGTATTTT. The chain combines TRBV11-1 with TRBJ2-3, with no clear D. CDR1 is SGHAT and CDR2 is FQDESV in the germline V gene (reference sequence). This CDR3 has 12 amino acids. Trimming pared 8 bases from V and 1 base from J, leaving 7 bases between. The entire variable domain, with the rest obtained from reference TRBV11-1 and TRBJ2-3, is as follows: EAEVAQSPRYKITEKSQAVAFWCDPISGHATLYWYRQILGQGPELLVQFQDESVVDDSQLPKDRFSAERLKGVDSTLKIQPAELGDSAMYLCASGSGTDTQYFGPGTRLTVL.

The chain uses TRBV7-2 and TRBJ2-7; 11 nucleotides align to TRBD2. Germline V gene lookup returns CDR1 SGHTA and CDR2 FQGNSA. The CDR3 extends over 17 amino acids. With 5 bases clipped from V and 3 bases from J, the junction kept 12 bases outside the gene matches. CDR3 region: CASSPIGLAGGLYEQYF. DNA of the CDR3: TGTGCCAGCAGCCCAATAGGCCTAGCGGGGGGACTCTACGAGCAGTACTTC.